This T cell receptor (beta chain) was recovered during a study of T cells after yellow fever vaccination. The length of the CDR3 is 15 residues. The germline V gene encodes CDR1 KGHSH and CDR2 LQKENI. V lost 5 bases, J lost 5 bases, and 18 bases lay in between. Using its own MiXCR run on the 5' RACE reads, TCRdb lists one record per CDR3 protein. The top ten clones hold 15% to 20% of a sample with about 500,000 distinct CDR3 sequences, about 17% of them seen once. Sequenced here: PBMCs, sampled roughly 5 days after the first yellow fever vaccination. The V gene is TRBV18, the J gene TRBJ1-2; TRBD1 is a possible D gene (5 bases). This clonotype originated in a man aged 18 to 35 who received the YFV17D yellow fever vaccine. The CDR3 nucleotides are TGTGCCAGCTCAGGGGACGAAAAGGGATTGTATGGCTACACCTTC. Amino acids: CASSGDEKGLYGYTF.